This TCR beta chain was documented in a study of PD-L1 blockade in urothelial cancer. Study-level background: After treatment start, blood was analyzed at 3 weeks (second dose) and at 6 weeks. T cells numbered a median of roughly 150,000 in the blood samples.

Time point given: peripheral blood 6 weeks after treatment start. Sample numbers ranged from 1 to 8 per patient, encompassing pretreatment and on-treatment collections. Sequencing used immunoSEQ multiplex PCR; TCRdb keeps in-frame clones, though not all of them. The sample includes 20,000 to 25,000 clones, approximately 81% of them seen just once. This CDR3 is built from 16 residues. V gave up 1 base and J gave up 6 bases; unmatched junction bases: 8. Germline assignment: CDR1 SGHDT and CDR2 YYEEEE. The specimen comprised PBMCs, sampled around atezolizumab (anti-PD-L1) treatment. V and J are TRBV5-6 and TRBJ1-3; 9 bases are shared with TRBD1. The clonotype originates from a man between 65 and 85 years old with urothelial cancer. The CDR3 reads CASSLPHGTGKNTIYF. The CDR3 region has the DNA TGTGCCAGCAGCTTGCCTCATGGGACAGGGAAAAACACCATATATTTT.